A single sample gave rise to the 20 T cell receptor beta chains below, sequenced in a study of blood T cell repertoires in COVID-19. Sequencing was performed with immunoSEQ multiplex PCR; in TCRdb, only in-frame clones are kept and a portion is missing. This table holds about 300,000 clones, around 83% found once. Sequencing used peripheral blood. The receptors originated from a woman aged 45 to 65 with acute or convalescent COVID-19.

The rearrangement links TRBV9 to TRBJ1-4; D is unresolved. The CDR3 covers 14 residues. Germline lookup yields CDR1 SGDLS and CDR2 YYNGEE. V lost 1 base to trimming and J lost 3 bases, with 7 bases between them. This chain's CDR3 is CASSVYAANEKLFF. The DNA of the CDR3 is TGTGCCAGCAGCGTATACGCGGCTAATGAAAAACTGTTTTTT.

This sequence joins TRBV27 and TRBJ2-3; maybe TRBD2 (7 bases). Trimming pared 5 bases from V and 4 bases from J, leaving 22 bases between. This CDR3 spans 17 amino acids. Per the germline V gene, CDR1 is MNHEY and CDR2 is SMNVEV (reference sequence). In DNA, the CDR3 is TGTGCCAGCAGTCCACGGAGGGGGACTACCCCGCCAGATACGCAGTATTTT. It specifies CASSPRRGTTPPDTQYF.

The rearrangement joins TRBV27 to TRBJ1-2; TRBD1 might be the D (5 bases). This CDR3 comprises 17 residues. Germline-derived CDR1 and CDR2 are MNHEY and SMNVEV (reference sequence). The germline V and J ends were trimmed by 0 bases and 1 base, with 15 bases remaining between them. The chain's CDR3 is CASSLSPNPTDNYGYTF. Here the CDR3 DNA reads TGTGCCAGCAGTTTATCTCCAAATCCGACAGATAACTATGGCTACACCTTC.

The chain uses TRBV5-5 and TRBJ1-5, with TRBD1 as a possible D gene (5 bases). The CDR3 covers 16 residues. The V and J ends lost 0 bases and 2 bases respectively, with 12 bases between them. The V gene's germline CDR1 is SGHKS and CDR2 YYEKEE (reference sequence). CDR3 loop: CASSLDSGTGNQPQHF. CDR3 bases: TGTGCCAGCAGCTTGGACTCCGGGACTGGCAATCAGCCCCAGCATTTT.

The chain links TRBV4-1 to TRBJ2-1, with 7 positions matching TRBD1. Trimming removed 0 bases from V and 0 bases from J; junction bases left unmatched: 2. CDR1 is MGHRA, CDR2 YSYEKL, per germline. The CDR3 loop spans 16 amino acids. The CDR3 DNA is TGCGCCAGCAGCCAAGAAGGGGACAGCTCCTACAATGAGCAGTTCTTC. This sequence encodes CASSQEGDSSYNEQFF.

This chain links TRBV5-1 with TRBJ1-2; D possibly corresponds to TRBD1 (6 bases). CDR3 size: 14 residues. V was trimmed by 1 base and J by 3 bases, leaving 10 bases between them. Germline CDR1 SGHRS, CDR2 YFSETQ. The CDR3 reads CASSLSAGDYGYTF. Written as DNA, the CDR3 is TGCGCCAGCAGCTTGTCGGCAGGGGACTATGGCTACACCTTC.

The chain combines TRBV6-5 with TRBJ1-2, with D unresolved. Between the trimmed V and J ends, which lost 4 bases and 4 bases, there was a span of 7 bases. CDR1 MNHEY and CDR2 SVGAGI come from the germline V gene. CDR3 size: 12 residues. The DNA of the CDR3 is TGTGCCAGCAGTTCGGGGATCTATGGCTACACCTTC. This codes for CASSSGIYGYTF.

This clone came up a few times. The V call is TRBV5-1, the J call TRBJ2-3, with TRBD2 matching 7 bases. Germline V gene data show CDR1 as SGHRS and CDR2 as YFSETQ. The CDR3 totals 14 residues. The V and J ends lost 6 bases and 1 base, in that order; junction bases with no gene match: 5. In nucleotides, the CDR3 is TGCGCCAGCACAGATACTAGCGGCACAGATACGCAGTATTTT. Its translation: CASTDTSGTDTQYF. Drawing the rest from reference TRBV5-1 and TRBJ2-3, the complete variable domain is KAGVTQTPRYLIKTRGQQVTLSCSPISGHRSVSWYQQTPGQGLQFLFEYFSETQRNKGNFPGRFSGRQFSNSRSEMNVSTLELGDSALYLCASTDTSGTDTQYFGPGTRLTVL.

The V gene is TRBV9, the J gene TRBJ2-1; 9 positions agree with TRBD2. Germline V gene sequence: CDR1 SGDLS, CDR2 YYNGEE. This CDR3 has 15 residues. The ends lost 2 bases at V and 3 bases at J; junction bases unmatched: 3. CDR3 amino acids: CASSVTSGFYNEQFF. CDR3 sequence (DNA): TGTGCCAGCAGCGTCACTAGCGGGTTCTACAATGAGCAGTTCTTC.

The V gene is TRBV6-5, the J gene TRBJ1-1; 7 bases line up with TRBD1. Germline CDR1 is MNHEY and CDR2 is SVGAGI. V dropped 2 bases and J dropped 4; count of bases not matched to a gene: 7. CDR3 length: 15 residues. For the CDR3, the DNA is TGTGCCAGCAGTTACAGACAGGGAAGGGGCACTGAAGCTTTCTTT. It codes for CASSYRQGRGTEAFF.

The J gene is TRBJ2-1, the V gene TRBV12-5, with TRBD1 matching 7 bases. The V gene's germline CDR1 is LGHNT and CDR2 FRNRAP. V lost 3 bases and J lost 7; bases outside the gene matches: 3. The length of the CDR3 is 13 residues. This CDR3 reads CASGLDRENEQFF. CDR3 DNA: TGTGCTAGTGGTTTAGACAGGGAGAATGAGCAGTTCTTC.

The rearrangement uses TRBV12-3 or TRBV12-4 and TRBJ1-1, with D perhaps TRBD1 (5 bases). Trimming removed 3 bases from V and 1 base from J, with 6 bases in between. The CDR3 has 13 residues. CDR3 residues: CASSFTGNTEAFF. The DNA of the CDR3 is TGTGCCAGCAGTTTCACAGGGAACACTGAAGCTTTCTTT.

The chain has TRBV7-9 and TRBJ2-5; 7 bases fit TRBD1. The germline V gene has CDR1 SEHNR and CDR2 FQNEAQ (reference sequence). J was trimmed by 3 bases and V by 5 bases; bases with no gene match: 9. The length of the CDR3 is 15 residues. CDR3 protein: CASSQGVGAEETQYF. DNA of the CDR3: TGTGCCAGCAGCCAGGGGGTCGGGGCGGAAGAGACCCAGTACTTC.

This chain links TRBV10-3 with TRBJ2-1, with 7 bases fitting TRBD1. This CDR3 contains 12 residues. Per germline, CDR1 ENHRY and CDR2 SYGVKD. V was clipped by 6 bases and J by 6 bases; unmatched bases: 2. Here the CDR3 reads CAISSGGNEQFF. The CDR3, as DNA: TGTGCCATCAGCTCAGGGGGCAATGAGCAGTTCTTC.

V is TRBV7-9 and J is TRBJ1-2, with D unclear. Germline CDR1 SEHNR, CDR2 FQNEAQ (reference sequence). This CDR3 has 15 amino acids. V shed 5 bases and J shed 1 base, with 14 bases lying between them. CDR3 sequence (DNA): TGTGCCAGCAGCCTTAGGGTCGGGGATAACTATGGCTACACCTTC. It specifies CASSLRVGDNYGYTF.

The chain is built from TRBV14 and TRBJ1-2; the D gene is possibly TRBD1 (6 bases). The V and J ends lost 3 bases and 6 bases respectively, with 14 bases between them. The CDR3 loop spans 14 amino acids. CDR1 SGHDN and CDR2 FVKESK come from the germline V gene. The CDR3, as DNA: TGTGCCAGCAGCCATCACAGGGTGGTCCATGGCTACACCTTC. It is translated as CASSHHRVVHGYTF.

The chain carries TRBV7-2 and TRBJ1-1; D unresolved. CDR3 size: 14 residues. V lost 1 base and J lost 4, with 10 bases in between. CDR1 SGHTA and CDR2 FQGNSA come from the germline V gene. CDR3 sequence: CASSLDPGSTEAFF. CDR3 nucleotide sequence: TGTGCCAGCAGCTTAGATCCGGGTAGCACTGAAGCTTTCTTT.

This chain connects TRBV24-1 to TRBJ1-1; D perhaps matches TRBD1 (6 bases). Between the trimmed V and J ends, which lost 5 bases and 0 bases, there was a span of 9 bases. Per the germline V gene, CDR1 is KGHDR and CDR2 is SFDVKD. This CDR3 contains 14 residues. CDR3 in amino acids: CATSGQGLNTEAFF. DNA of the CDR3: TGTGCCACCAGTGGTCAGGGGCTGAACACTGAAGCTTTCTTT.

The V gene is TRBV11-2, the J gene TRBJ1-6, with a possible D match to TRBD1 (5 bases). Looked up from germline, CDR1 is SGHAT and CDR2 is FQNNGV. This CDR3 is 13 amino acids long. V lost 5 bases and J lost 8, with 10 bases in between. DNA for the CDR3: TGTGCCAGCAGCCGCGCCAGGGATTCACCCCTCCACTTT. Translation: CASSRARDSPLHF.

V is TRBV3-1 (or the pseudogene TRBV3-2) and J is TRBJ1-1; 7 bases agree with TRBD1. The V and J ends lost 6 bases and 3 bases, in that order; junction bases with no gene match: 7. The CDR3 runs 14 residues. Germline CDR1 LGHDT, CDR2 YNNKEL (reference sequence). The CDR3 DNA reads TGTGCCAGCAGTCACAGGGGTAGGGACACTGAAGCTTTCTTT. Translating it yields CASSHRGRDTEAFF.